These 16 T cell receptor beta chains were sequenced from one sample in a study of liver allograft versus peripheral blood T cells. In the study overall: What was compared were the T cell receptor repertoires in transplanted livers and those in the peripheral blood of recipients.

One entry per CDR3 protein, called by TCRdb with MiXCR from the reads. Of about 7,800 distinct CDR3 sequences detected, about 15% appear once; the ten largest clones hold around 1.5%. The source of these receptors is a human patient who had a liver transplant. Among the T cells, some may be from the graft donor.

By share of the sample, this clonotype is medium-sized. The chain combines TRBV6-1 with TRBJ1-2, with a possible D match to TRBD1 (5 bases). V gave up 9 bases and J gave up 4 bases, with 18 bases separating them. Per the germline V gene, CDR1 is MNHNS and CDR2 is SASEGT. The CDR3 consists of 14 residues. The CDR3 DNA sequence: TGTGCCAGTGTCGGGGGGGGATTGGGCTATGGCTACACCTTC. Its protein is CASVGGGLGYGYTF.

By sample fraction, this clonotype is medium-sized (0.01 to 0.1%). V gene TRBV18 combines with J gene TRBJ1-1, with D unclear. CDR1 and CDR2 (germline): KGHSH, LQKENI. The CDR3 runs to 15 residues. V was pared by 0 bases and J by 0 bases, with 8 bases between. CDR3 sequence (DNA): TGTGCCAGCTCACCACCGGCAGTCATGAACACTGAAGCTTTCTTT. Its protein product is CASSPPAVMNTEAFF.

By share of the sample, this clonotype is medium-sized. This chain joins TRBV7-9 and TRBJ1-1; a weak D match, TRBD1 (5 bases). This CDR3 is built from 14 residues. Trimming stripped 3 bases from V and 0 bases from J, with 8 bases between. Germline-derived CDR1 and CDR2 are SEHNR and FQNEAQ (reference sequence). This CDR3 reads CASSFTGMNTEAFF. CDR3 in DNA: TGTGCCAGCAGCTTTACAGGAATGAACACTGAAGCTTTCTTT.

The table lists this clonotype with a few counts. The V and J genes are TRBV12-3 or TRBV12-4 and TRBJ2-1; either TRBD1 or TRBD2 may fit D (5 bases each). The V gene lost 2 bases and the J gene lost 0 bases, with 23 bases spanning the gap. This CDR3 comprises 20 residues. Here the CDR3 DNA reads TGTGCCAGCAGTTTAACTAGGGGCACTTTGGACTTTAGCTCCTACAATGAGCAGTTCTTC. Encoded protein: CASSLTRGTLDFSSYNEQFF.

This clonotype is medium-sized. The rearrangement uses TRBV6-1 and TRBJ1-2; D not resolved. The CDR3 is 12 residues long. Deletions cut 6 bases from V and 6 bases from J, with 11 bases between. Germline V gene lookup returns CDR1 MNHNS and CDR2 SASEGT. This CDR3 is CASSPSPDGYTF. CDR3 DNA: TGTGCCAGCAGCCCCAGCCCTGATGGCTACACCTTC.

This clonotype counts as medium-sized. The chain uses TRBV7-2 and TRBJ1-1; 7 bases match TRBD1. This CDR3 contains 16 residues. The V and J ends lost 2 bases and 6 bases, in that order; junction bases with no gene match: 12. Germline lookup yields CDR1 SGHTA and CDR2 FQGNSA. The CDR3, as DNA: TGTGCCAGCAGCTTAAGACCTGGACAGGACCGTGCTGAAGCTTTCTTT. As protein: CASSLRPGQDRAEAFF.

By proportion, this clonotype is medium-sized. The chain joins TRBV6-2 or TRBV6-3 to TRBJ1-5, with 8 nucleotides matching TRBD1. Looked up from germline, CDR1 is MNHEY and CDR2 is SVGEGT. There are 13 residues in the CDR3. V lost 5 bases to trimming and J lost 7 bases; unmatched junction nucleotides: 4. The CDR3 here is CASSPGGRQPQHF. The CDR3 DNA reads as TGTGCCAGCAGTCCAGGGGGCAGACAGCCCCAGCATTTT.

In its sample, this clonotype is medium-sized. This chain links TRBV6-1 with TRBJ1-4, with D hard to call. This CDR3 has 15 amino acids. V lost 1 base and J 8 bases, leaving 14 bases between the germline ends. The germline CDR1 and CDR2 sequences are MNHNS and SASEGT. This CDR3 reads CASSEGVGNREKLFF. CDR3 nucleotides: TGTGCCAGCAGTGAAGGTGTAGGGAATCGCGAAAAACTGTTTTTT.

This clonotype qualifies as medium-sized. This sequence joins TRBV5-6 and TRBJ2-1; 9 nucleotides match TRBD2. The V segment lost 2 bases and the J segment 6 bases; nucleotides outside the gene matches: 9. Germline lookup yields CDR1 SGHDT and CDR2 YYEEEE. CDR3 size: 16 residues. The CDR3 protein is CASSFLNPAGGNEQFF. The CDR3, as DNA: TGTGCCAGCAGCTTTTTAAATCCAGCGGGGGGCAATGAGCAGTTCTTC.

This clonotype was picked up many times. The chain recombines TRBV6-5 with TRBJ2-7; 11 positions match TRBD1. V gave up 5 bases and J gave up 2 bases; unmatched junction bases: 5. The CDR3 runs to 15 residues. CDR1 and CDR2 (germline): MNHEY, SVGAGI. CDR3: CASSNPGQGAYEQYF. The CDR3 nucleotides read TGTGCCAGCAGTAACCCGGGACAGGGGGCCTACGAGCAGTACTTC.

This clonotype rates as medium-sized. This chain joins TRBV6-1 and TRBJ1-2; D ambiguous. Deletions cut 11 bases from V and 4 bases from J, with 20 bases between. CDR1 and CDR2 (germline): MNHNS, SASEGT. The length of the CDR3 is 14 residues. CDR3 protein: CAATGSLGPYGYTF. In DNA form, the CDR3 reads TGTGCCGCCACCGGCAGCCTAGGGCCCTATGGCTACACCTTC.

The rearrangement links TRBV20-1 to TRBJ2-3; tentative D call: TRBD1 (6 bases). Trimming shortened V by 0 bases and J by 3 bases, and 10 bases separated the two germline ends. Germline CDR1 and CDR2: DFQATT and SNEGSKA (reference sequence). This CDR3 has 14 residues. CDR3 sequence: CSARDGQGTDTQYF. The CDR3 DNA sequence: TGCAGTGCTAGAGATGGGCAGGGGACAGATACGCAGTATTTT.

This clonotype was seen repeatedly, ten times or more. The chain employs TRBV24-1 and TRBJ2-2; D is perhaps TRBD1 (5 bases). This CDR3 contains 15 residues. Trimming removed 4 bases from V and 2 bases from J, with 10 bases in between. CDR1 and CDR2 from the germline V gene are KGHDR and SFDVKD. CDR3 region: CATSESTANTGELFF. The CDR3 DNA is TGTGCCACCAGTGAGTCGACAGCTAACACCGGGGAGCTGTTTTTT.

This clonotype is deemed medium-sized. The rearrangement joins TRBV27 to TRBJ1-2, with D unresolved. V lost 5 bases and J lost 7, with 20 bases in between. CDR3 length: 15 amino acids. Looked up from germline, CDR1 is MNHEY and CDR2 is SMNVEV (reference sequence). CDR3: CASSPRVKPDGGYTF. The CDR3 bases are TGTGCCAGCAGTCCTCGGGTGAAGCCAGATGGTGGCTACACCTTC.

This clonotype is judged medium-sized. The CDR3 DNA is TGTGCCAGCAGTACCGGGACAGGGGGCAGGGATGAGCAGTTCTTC. It codes for CASSTGTGGRDEQFF. J is TRBJ2-1 and V is TRBV6-1; 12 positions match TRBD1. Germline assignment: CDR1 MNHNS and CDR2 SASEGT. V was pared by 5 bases and J by 8 bases, with 7 bases of the junction left unmatched. The CDR3 covers 15 residues.

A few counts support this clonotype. This CDR3 reads CSASLGTVGNTIYF. The CDR3 DNA sequence: TGCAGTGCTAGCTTGGGGACAGTGGGAAACACCATATATTTT. The V and J genes are TRBV20-1 and TRBJ1-3; 7 positions match TRBD1. The CDR3 sequence is 14 residues long. Per the germline V gene, CDR1 is DFQATT and CDR2 is SNEGSKA (reference sequence). V trimming: 3 bases; J trimming: 4 bases; junction bases outside the gene matches: 6.